A single sample gave rise to the 25 T cell receptor beta chains below, sequenced in a study of blood T cell repertoires in COVID-19 (dated by TCRdb to about 2020). Receptor libraries were prepared by the immunoSEQ multiplex PCR assay. TCRdb retrieved this table from immuneACCESS and kept in-frame rearrangements only. Not all clones are present; in checked studies, unresolved V genes account for under half, and no reason is known for the remainder. The sample data list 100,000 to 150,000 clones, and 74% of these were observed just once. The top ten hold 6% of the sample. The specimen sequenced was peripheral blood. Receptors were obtained from an older man with COVID-19, enrolled during active disease.

This CDR3 is CASSQESWRSTDTQYF. The CDR3 DNA reads as TGCGCCAGCAGCCAAGAAAGTTGGAGGAGCACAGATACGCAGTATTTT. V is TRBV4-1 and J is TRBJ2-3; TRBD2 is a possible D gene (5 bases). CDR3 size: 16 residues. Germline V gene sequence: CDR1 MGHRA, CDR2 YSYEKL. Trimming shortened V by 0 bases and J by 0 bases, and 10 bases separated the two germline ends.

This chain connects TRBV28 to TRBJ1-5, with 7 bases fitting TRBD1. The CDR3 runs 15 residues. J lost 6 bases, V lost 3 bases, and 8 bases had no gene match. In germline, CDR1 is MDHEN, CDR2 SYDVKM. CDR3 sequence: CASSFEGAGGQPQHF. CDR3 nucleotide sequence: TGTGCCAGCAGTTTTGAGGGGGCGGGCGGTCAGCCCCAGCATTTT.

This chain connects TRBV5-5 to TRBJ1-3; D not certain. CDR3 length: 14 amino acids. CDR1 and CDR2 (germline): SGHKS, YYEKEE (reference sequence). V lost 1 base and J lost 0, with 5 bases in between. DNA of the CDR3: TGTGCCAGCAGCTTGTGGAGCTCTGGAAACACCATATATTTT. Its translation: CASSLWSSGNTIYF.

The chain carries TRBV30 and TRBJ2-4; TRBD2 is a possible D gene (6 bases). Trimming removed 5 bases from V and 0 bases from J, with 14 bases in between. CDR1 is GTSNPN, CDR2 SVGIG, per germline (reference sequence). The CDR3 has 15 residues. This CDR3 is CAWSGTGLAKNIQYF. The CDR3 nucleotides read TGTGCCTGGTCTGGGACTGGTCTAGCCAAAAACATTCAGTACTTC.

This clone has a handful of counts. The CDR3 nucleotides are TGCGCCAGCAGCTTGGTAGTTTCCGCGGGAGCGCAAGAGACCCAGTACTTC. Translation: CASSLVVSAGAQETQYF. The chain has TRBV5-1 and TRBJ2-5; 7 bases map to TRBD2. The germline gives CDR1 SGHRS, CDR2 YFSETQ. This CDR3 comprises 17 residues. V dropped 0 bases and J dropped 2; count of bases not matched to a gene: 10.

This clone appeared a few times. This chain joins TRBV21-1 and TRBJ1-4. TRBV21-1 is deemed a pseudogene. This CDR3 spans 16 amino acids. The CDR3 protein is CASSKGGEATNEKLFF. The CDR3 bases are TGTGCCAGCAGCAAAGGGGGGGAGGCGACTAATGAAAAACTGTTTTTT.

V and J are TRBV5-8 and TRBJ2-1, with D perhaps TRBD1 (5 bases). The CDR3 sequence is 13 residues long. Trimming shortened V by 4 bases and J by 4 bases, and 9 bases separated the two germline ends. In germline, CDR1 is SGHTS, CDR2 YDEGEE. The CDR3 sequence is CASSQDSYNEQFF. Here the CDR3 DNA reads TGTGCCAGCAGCCAAGACAGTTACAATGAGCAGTTCTTC.

The chain employs TRBV15 and TRBJ2-3; 7 bases map to TRBD2. J gave up 0 bases and V 8 bases, and 11 bases lay outside the gene matches. Germline V CDR1 and CDR2: LNHNV, YYDKDF (reference sequence). This CDR3 is built from 16 residues. CDR3 region: CATQGGADTSTDTQYF. The CDR3 nucleotides are TGTGCCACCCAGGGAGGGGCTGACACTAGCACAGATACGCAGTATTTT.

The chain is built from TRBV6-5 and TRBJ1-6; TRBD1 might be the D (6 bases). In germline, CDR1 is MNHEY, CDR2 SVGAGI. V lost 0 bases and J lost 6, with 9 bases in between. The CDR3 runs 15 residues. CDR3 sequence reads: CASSYSWTANSPLHF. As DNA, the CDR3 is TGTGCCAGCAGTTACTCATGGACAGCTAATTCACCCCTCCACTTT.

DNA for the CDR3: TGTGCCAGTTCATGGGGCAGCTCCTACAATGAGCAGTTCTTC. This sequence encodes CASSWGSSYNEQFF. The J gene is TRBJ2-1, the V gene TRBV25-1, with D perhaps matching TRBD1 (5 bases). V was cut by 9 bases and J by 0 bases, with 12 bases left in between. Germline V lookup: CDR1 MGHDK, CDR2 SYGVNS. This CDR3 region has 14 residues.

This clone came up once. The rearrangement joins TRBV11-2 to TRBJ2-1; 9 bases are a match to TRBD2. Germline lookup yields CDR1 SGHAT and CDR2 FQNNGV. V shed 6 bases and J 13 bases; nucleotides not matched to a gene: 13. CDR3 size: 14 residues. The CDR3 region is CASRSSNSGSNQFF. The CDR3 DNA is TGTGCCAGCAGGTCCTCGAATAGCGGGAGTAATCAGTTCTTC.

The chain employs TRBV5-1 and TRBJ2-3; 11 nucleotides match TRBD2. The CDR3 spans 18 residues. Per the germline V gene, CDR1 is SGHRS and CDR2 is YFSETQ. The V gene end was trimmed by 0 bases and the J gene end by 4 bases; junction bases not matched to a gene: 10. This chain's CDR3 is CASSLGLTSGRSADTQYF. For the CDR3, the DNA is TGCGCCAGCAGCTTGGGTCTTACTAGCGGGAGAAGCGCAGATACGCAGTATTTT.

This clone has only a few counts. The J gene is TRBJ1-6, the V gene TRBV28; TRBD1 agrees at 7 bases. Germline V CDR1 and CDR2: MDHEN, SYDVKM. The CDR3 is 16 residues long. The V gene end was trimmed by 3 bases and the J gene end by 10 bases; junction bases not matched to a gene: 12. The CDR3 coding sequence is TGTGCCAGCAGTTTTGGGGCTACAGGGGCAGAGTCACCCCTCCACTTT. Its translation: CASSFGATGAESPLHF.

This chain uses TRBV21-1 with TRBJ2-7; TRBD2 is taken as the D call from the table, unchecked against the DNA. TRBV21-1 represents a pseudogene. The CDR3 is 17 residues long. The CDR3 DNA follows: TGTGCCAGCAGCCCTCGGACTAGCGGGAGGGGGGGGAACGAGCAGTACTTC. Its protein is CASSPRTSGRGGNEQYF.

J is TRBJ2-1 and V is TRBV3-1 (or the pseudogene TRBV3-2), with 7 bases fitting TRBD1. CDR3 length: 15 amino acids. CDR1 and CDR2 (germline): LGHDT, YNNKEL (reference sequence). Germline trimming cut 4 bases from V and 2 bases from J; bases unmatched to any gene: 5. As DNA, the CDR3 is TGTGCCAGCAGCCTAGACAGGGCGGCCTACAATGAGCAGTTCTTC. It is translated as CASSLDRAAYNEQFF.

The chain is built from TRBV30 and TRBJ1-4; 7 bases align to TRBD1. This CDR3 is built from 14 residues. From germline, CDR1 is GTSNPN and CDR2 SVGIG (reference sequence). The V segment lost 4 bases and the J segment 8 bases; nucleotides outside the gene matches: 10. In DNA, the CDR3 is TGTGCCTGGATGAACCACCTCAGGGGGGAAAAACTGTTTTTT. Protein sequence: CAWMNHLRGEKLFF. Complete variable domain (other parts from reference TRBV30 and TRBJ1-4): SQTIHQWPATLVQPVGSPLSLECTVEGTSNPNLYWYRQAAGRGLQLLFYSVGIGQISSEVPQNLSASRPQDRQFILSSKKLLLSDSGFYLCAWMNHLRGEKLFFGSGTQLSVL.

This clone was counted a single time. The chain links TRBV28 to TRBJ1-1; D is ambiguous. Trimming took off 3 bases at V and 4 bases at J, with 6 bases between the two ends. Germline V gene data show CDR1 as MDHEN and CDR2 as SYDVKM. The CDR3 runs 12 residues. CDR3: CASSFPGTEAFF. CDR3 nucleotides: TGTGCCAGCAGTTTTCCAGGCACTGAAGCTTTCTTT.

The chain is built from TRBV28 and TRBJ2-1; TRBD1 matches 9 bases. The CDR3 is made up of 15 amino acids. With 1 base clipped from V and 7 bases from J, the junction kept 5 bases outside the gene matches. Looked up from germline, CDR1 is MDHEN and CDR2 is SYDVKM. CDR3 amino acids: CASSLYRGQGNEQFF. For the CDR3, the DNA is TGTGCCAGCAGTTTATATAGGGGACAGGGTAATGAGCAGTTCTTC.

J is TRBJ1-2 and V is TRBV7-9, with 7 bases that match TRBD1. There are 13 residues in the CDR3. The ends lost 7 bases at V and 7 bases at J; junction bases unmatched: 9. CDR1 and CDR2 from the germline V gene are SEHNR and FQNEAQ (reference sequence). CDR3 DNA: TGTGCCAGCACCCTGACAGGGACCTCTGGCTACACCTTC. This codes for CASTLTGTSGYTF.

Here the CDR3 reads CASSLGGDGADTQYF. CDR3 nucleotide sequence: TGTGCCAGCAGCTTGGGGGGGGACGGCGCAGATACGCAGTATTTT. The chain combines TRBV5-4 with TRBJ2-3, with D tentatively TRBD2 (6 bases). The CDR3 is made up of 15 amino acids. The V end was cut by 0 bases, the J end by 4 bases, with 12 bases between. Germline CDR1 is SGHNT and CDR2 is YYREEE (reference sequence).

Only one count was recorded for this clone. This rearrangement joins TRBV11-2 to TRBJ2-3; unclear D gene. Trimming cost V 0 bases and J 7 bases, with 5 bases left between them. CDR1 and CDR2 from the germline V gene are SGHAT and FQNNGV. The CDR3 is 12 amino acids. CDR3 loop: CASSLEAYTQYF. CDR3 sequence (DNA): TGTGCCAGCAGCTTAGAGGCTTATACGCAGTATTTT.

The V call is TRBV2, the J call TRBJ1-6; no definite D call. Germline CDR1 reads SNHLY; CDR2 reads FYNNEI. Trimming removed 3 bases at V and 3 bases at J, with 9 bases between. The CDR3 contains 15 residues. This CDR3 is CASSDRGNYNSPLHF. The CDR3 DNA is TGTGCCAGCAGTGACCGGGGAAACTATAATTCACCCCTCCACTTT.

V is TRBV2 and J is TRBJ2-1, with a possible D match to TRBD1 (6 bases). The CDR3 runs to 16 residues. Trimming removed 7 bases from V and 0 bases from J, with 16 bases in between. CDR1 is SNHLY, CDR2 FYNNEI, per germline. CDR3 residues: CASTSGHLSSYNEQFF. CDR3 coding DNA: TGTGCCAGCACCTCGGGACACCTCAGCTCCTACAATGAGCAGTTCTTC.

V gene TRBV7-9 combines with J gene TRBJ2-5; no definite D call. The CDR3 length is 13 residues. Trimming removed 4 bases from V and 2 bases from J, with 8 bases in between. CDR1 SEHNR and CDR2 FQNEAQ come from the germline V gene (reference sequence). Here the CDR3 DNA reads TGTGCCAGCAGCTCGGAGTTACAAGAGACCCAGTACTTC. Its translation: CASSSELQETQYF.

The rearrangement joins TRBV7-3 to TRBJ2-1; 7 nucleotides align to TRBD2. The germline gives CDR1 SGHTA, CDR2 FQGTGA. This CDR3 region has 15 residues. With V trimmed by 2 bases and J by 4 bases, 5 bases remained unmatched. CDR3 DNA sequence: TGTGCCAGCAGCTTATGGCTAGCGGCTTACAATGAGCAGTTCTTC. Its translation is CASSLWLAAYNEQFF. The whole variable domain, filled in from reference TRBV7-3 and TRBJ2-1, reads GAGVSQTPSNKVTEKGKYVELRCDPISGHTALYWYRQSLGQGPEFLIYFQGTGAADDSGLPNDRFFAVRPEGSVSTLKIQRTERGDSAVYLCASSLWLAAYNEQFFGPGTRLTVL.